This record looks at one TCR beta chain sequence and its context. Trimming took off 1 base at V and 2 bases at J, with 9 bases between the two ends. This CDR3 spans 14 amino acids. The germline V gene encodes CDR1 SGHRS and CDR2 YFSETQ. This record comes from a study of blood T cell repertoires in COVID-19. About the research overall: Samples came from the United States, Italy and Spain, spanning acute and convalescent COVID-19.

Produced via immunoSEQ multiplex PCR; TCRdb's table is partial and in-frame only. The sample carries fewer than 250,000 clones, over 80% recorded once. Participant ages covered about 18 to 100 years across about two dozen US areas. Researchers sorted participants into cohorts using their self-reported clinical history. The genes are TRBV5-1 and TRBJ1-1; D is unresolved. The sequence was collected from a woman between 25 and 40 years old with acute COVID-19. Material: PBMCs or T cells enriched from blood (not recorded which). CDR3 coding DNA: TGCGCCAGCAGCTTGACGGGGTCAAACACTGAAGCTTTCTTT. As protein: CASSLTGSNTEAFF.